These 10 T cell receptor beta chains were sequenced from one sample in a study of T cells in Graves' hyperthyroidism and ophthalmopathy. Template material for amplifying TCR beta CDR3 regions consisted of RNA transcripts. The HTBI primer set was used in a first-round RT-PCR of the TCR CDR3. MiXCR, run by TCRdb on the multiplex PCR reads, gives a single entry per CDR3 protein. In the table there are about 840,000 distinct CDR3 sequences, about 38% of which are singletons. The specimen was blood. Receptors were obtained from a man between 18 and 35 years old with Graves' hyperthyroidism.

This clonotype was seen just once. Here the CDR3 reads CASSVGGRGHQETQYF. CDR3 bases: TGTGCCAGCAGCGTAGGTGGCAGGGGGCACCAAGAGACCCAGTACTTC. This chain uses TRBV9 with TRBJ2-5, with 8 bases that match TRBD1. CDR3 length: 16 amino acids. CDR1 SGDLS and CDR2 YYNGEE come from the germline V gene. The trim removed 0 bases at V and 0 bases at J, leaving 4 bases unmatched.

This clonotype was seen only once. The V gene is TRBV7-2, the J gene TRBJ2-2; possible D gene TRBD2, 7 bases. V was trimmed by 3 bases and J by 7 bases, leaving 9 bases between them. Germline loops: CDR1 SGHTA, CDR2 FQGNSA. CDR3 length equals 13 residues. The CDR3 loop reads CASSFGGLGELFF. CDR3 DNA sequence: TGTGCCAGCAGCTTCGGGGGGCTCGGGGAGCTGTTTTTT.

There are a few counts of this clonotype. The rearrangement uses TRBV6-4 and TRBJ1-5, with D possibly being TRBD1 (5 bases). The CDR3 is made up of 15 amino acids. The V end lost 4 bases, the J end lost 3 bases, and 13 bases lay between the germline ends. Germline assignment: CDR1 MRHNA and CDR2 SNTAGT. The CDR3, as DNA: TGTGCCAGCAGTGGCCGGGGCTATGACAATCAGCCCCAGCATTTT. This encodes CASSGRGYDNQPQHF.

The J gene is TRBJ1-2, the V gene TRBV9, with D perhaps TRBD1 (5 bases). Germline V lookup: CDR1 SGDLS, CDR2 YYNGEE. CDR3 length: 16 residues. The V and J ends lost 4 bases and 1 base respectively, with 17 bases between them. The CDR3 here is CASSSGTFDLNYGYTF. CDR3 sequence (DNA): TGTGCCAGCAGCTCAGGGACGTTTGACCTTAACTATGGCTACACCTTC.

CDR3 loop: CSSLNRGEETQYF. CDR3 bases: TGCAGCAGCCTTAACAGGGGAGAAGAGACCCAGTACTTC. The chain links TRBV29-1 to TRBJ2-5, with TRBD1 matching 7 bases. The V gene's germline CDR1 is SQVTM and CDR2 ANQGSEA. The CDR3 sequence is 13 residues long. The ends lost 8 bases at V and 3 bases at J; junction bases unmatched: 9.

This clonotype was picked up many times. The chain uses TRBV19 and TRBJ1-2; D is possibly TRBD1 (6 bases). Germline V gene data show CDR1 as LNHDA and CDR2 as SQIVND (reference sequence). Trimming took 7 bases from V and 2 from J, leaving 11 bases between them. This CDR3 contains 13 residues. CDR3 bases: TGTGCCAGTACGGGGGGGCGAAACTATGGCTACACCTTC. As protein: CASTGGRNYGYTF.

This chain joins TRBV10-3 and TRBJ2-5; the D call may be TRBD1 or TRBD2 (5 bases each). V lost 6 bases to trimming and J lost 1 base, with 6 bases between them. From germline, CDR1 is ENHRY and CDR2 SYGVKD. The CDR3 has 12 amino acids. As DNA, the CDR3 is TGTGCCATCAGGGGGGTCCAAGAGACCCAGTACTTC. It is translated as CAIRGVQETQYF.

This clonotype was observed a handful of times. The chain is built from TRBV19 and TRBJ2-7; TRBD1 is a possible D gene (5 bases). Trimming left V 9 bases short and J 2 bases short, with 17 bases between. Germline V gene sequence: CDR1 LNHDA, CDR2 SQIVND (reference sequence). This CDR3 is 14 amino acids long. CDR3 bases: TGTGCCAGCTCTGACAGATCCCCTCCCTACGAGCAGTACTTC. Its translation: CASSDRSPPYEQYF.

To note about this clonotype: A much larger clonotype is one base distant, so this may be a read error. This sequence joins TRBV5-1 and TRBJ2-7, with a possible D match to TRBD2 (6 bases). The germline CDR1 and CDR2 sequences are SGHRS and YFSETQ. This CDR3 region has 13 residues. The CDR3 region has the DNA TGCGCCAGCGGCTTGACGGAGGGCTACGAGCAGTACTTC. This translates into CASGLTEGYEQYF.

This chain links TRBV6-1 with TRBJ1-3; D unclear. The CDR3 spans 15 residues. Trimming took 2 bases from V and 4 from J, leaving 12 bases between them. The germline V gene encodes CDR1 MNHNS and CDR2 SASEGT. The CDR3 sequence is CASSEWPRVGNTIYF. For the CDR3, the DNA is TGTGCCAGCAGTGAATGGCCCCGAGTGGGAAACACCATATATTTT.